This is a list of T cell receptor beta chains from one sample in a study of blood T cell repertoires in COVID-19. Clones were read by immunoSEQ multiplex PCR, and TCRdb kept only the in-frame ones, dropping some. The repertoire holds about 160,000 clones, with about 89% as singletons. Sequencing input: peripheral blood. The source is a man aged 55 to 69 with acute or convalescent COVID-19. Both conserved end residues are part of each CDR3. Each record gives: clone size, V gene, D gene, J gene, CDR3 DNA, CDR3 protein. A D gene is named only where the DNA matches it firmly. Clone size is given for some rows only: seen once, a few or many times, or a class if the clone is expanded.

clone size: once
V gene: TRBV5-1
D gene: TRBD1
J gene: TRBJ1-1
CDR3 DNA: TGCGCCAGCAGCCAGAGACAGGGGGTGAACACTGAAGCTTTCTTT
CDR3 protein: CASSQRQGVNTEAFF

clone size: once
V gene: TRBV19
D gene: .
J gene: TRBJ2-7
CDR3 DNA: TGTGCCAGTAGCGACGGGGGATTCTACGAGCAGTACTTC
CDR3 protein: CASSDGGFYEQYF

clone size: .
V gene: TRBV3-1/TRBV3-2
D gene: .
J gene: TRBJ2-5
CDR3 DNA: TGTGCCAGCAGCCAACCGGGTGGGACCCAGTACTTC
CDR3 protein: CASSQPGGTQYF

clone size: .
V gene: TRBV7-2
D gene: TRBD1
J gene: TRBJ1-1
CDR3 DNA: TGTGCCAGCAGCATGGACAGGGGGCAAAGTTCTGAAGCTTTCTTT
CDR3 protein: CASSMDRGQSSEAFF

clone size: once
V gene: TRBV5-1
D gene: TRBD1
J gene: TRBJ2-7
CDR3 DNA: TGCGCCAGCAGCTTGGCCACGGACAGGGGCTCCGAGCAGTACTTC
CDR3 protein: CASSLATDRGSEQYF

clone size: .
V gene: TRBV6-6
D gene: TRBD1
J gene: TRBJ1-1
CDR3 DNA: TGTGCCAGCACCAAGACAGGGGTAATGAACACTGAAGCTTTCTTT
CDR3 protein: CASTKTGVMNTEAFF

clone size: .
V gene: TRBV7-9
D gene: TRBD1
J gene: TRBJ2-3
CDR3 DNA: TGTGCCAGCAGCTGGGACAGGGGTTATGATACGCAGTATTTT
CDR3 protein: CASSWDRGYDTQYF

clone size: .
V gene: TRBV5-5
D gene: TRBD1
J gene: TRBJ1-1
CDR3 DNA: TGTGCCAGCAGCCTGGGACAGGGATGGGGAGTGACTGAAGCTTTCTTT
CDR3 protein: CASSLGQGWGVTEAFF

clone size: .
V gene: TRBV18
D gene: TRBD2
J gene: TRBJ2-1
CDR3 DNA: TGTGCCAGCTCACCACTTCTATTACTAGCGGGGGTTATCGGAAATGAGCAGTTCTTC
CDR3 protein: CASSPLLLLAGVIGNEQFF

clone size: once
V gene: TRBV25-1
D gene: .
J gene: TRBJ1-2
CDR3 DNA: TGTGCCAGCAGTGCCCCGGAGCGAGGGGGATATGGCTACACCTTC
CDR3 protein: CASSAPERGGYGYTF

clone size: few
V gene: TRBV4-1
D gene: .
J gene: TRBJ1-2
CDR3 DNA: TGCGCCAGCAGCCGAATACAGGGTGTCGATGGCTACACCTTC
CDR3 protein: CASSRIQGVDGYTF

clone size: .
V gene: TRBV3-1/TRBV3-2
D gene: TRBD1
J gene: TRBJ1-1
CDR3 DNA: TGTGCCACCAGTATAAATAGGGGGCGAGAAGCTTTCTTT
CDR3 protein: CATSINRGREAFF

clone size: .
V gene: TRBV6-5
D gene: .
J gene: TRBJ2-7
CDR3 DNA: TGTGCCAGCAGGGGAGAGGTGGGGGGAGGCCACGAGCAGTACTTC
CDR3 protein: CASRGEVGGGHEQYF

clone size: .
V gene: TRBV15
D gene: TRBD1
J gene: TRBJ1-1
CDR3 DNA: TGTGCCACCAGCTTCGGACAGGTGGCGACTGAAGCTTTCTTT
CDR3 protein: CATSFGQVATEAFF

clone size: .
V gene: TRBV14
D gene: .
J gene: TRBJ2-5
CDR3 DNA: TGTGCCAGCAGCCATTTCGTCTCAGAGACCCAGTACTTC
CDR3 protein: CASSHFVSETQYF

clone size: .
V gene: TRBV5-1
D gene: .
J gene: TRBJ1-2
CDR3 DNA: TGCGCCAGCTACGAGTCAGGCTATGGCTACACCTTC
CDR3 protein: CASYESGYGYTF

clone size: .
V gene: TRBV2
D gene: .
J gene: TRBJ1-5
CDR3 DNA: TGTGCCAGCACGAGGGATAGCAATCAGCCCCAGCATTTT
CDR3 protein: CASTRDSNQPQHF

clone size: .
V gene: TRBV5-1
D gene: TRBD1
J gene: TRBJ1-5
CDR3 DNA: TGCGCCAGCAGCTACGGTTCCCGGAGACAGGGGGTAAGGGGCAATCAGCCCCAGCATTTT
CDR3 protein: CASSYGSRRQGVRGNQPQHF

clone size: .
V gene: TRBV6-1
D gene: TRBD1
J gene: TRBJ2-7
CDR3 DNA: TGTGCCAGCAGTGGGGGCGGGACAGGGGGCCTAAGCTCCTACGAGCAGTACTTC
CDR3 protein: CASSGGGTGGLSSYEQYF

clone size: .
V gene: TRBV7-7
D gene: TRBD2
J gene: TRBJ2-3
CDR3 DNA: TGTGCTAGCAGCCCGAGAACGGGGGGGCCCACAGATACGCAGTATTTT
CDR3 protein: CASSPRTGGPTDTQYF

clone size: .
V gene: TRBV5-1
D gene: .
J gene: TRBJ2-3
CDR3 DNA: TGCGCCAGCAGCTTGGTCCACCCCGTGAGGATGGCGAACACAGATACGCAGTATTTT
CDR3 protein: CASSLVHPVRMANTDTQYF

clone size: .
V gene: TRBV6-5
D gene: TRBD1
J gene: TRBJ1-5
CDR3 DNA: TGTGCCAGCAGGCCAACAGGGGGCGGCAATCAGCCCCAGCATTTT
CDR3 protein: CASRPTGGGNQPQHF

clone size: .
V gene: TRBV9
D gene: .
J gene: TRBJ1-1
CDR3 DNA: TGTGCCAGTCTGGCAGGGGCTATGAACACTGAAGCTTTCTTT
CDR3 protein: CASLAGAMNTEAFF

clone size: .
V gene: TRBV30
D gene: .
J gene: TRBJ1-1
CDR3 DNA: TGTGCCTGGAGTCCTCGGAAGGGGGTACTGAACACTGAAGCTTTCTTT
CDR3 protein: CAWSPRKGVLNTEAFF

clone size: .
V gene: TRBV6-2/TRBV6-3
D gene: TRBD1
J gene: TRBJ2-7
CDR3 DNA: TGTGCCAGCAGCAGAGACCTCACAGGGGGCGGGCAGTACTTC
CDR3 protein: CASSRDLTGGGQYF

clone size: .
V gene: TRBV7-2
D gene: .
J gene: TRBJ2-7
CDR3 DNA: TGTGCCAGCAGCTTAACGGGTTGGCAGCGCTCCTACGAGCAGTACTTC
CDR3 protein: CASSLTGWQRSYEQYF

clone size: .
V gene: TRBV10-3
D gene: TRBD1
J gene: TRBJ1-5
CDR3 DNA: TGTGCCATCAGTAAAACAGGGGGCGATCAGCCCCAGCATTTT
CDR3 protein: CAISKTGGDQPQHF

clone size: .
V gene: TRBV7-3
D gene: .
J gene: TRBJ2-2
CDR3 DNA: TGTGCCAGCAGTGTACTAGCGAACACCGGGGAGCTGTTTTTT
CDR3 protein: CASSVLANTGELFF

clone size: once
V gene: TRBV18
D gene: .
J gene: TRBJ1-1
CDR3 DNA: TGTGCCAGCTCACCGTTAAGCTCTTTGGACACTGAAGCTTTCTTT
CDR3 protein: CASSPLSSLDTEAFF

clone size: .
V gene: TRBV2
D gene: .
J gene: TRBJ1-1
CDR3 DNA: TGTGCCAGCCGAGCCTTTATGAACACTGAAGCTTTCTTT
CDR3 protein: CASRAFMNTEAFF

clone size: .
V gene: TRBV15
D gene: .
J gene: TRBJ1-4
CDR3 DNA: TGTGCCACCAGCAGGACTGGGGAAAAACTGTTTTTT
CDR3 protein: CATSRTGEKLFF

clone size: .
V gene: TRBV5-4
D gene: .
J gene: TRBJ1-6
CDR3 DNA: TGTGCCAGCAGCCTAGGAGCGGTGAGCTCCTATAATTCACCCCTCCACTTT
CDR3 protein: CASSLGAVSSYNSPLHF

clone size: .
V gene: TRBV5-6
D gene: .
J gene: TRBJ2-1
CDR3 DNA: TGTGCCAGCAGCTTCCGTAATGAGCAGTTCTTC
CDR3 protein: CASSFRNEQFF

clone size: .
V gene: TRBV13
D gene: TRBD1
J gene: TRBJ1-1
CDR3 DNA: TGTGCCAGCAGCTTAGGGACAGGGGACACTGAAGCTTTCTTT
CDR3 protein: CASSLGTGDTEAFF

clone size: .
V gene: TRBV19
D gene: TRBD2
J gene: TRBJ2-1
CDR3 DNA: TGTGCCAGTAGTGCCTCCCCTAGCGGGGGGCCTTACAATGAGCAGTTCTTC
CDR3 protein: CASSASPSGGPYNEQFF

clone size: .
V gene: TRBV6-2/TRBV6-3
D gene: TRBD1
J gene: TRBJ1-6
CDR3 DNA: TGTGCCAGCAGTTACGGGGACAGGGCTTCCTATAATTCACCCCTCCACTTT
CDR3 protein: CASSYGDRASYNSPLHF

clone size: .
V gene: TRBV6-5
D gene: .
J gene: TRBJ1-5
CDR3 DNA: TGTGCCAGCAGTTACGCCAGGGGCTACCAGCCCCAGCATTTT
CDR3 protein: CASSYARGYQPQHF

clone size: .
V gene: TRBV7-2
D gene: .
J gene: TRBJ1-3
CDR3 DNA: TGTGCCAGCAGCCGCGAGGGAGGGTCCGGTGGAAACACCATATATTTT
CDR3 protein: CASSREGGSGGNTIYF

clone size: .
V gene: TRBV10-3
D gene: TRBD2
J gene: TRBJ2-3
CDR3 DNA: TGTGCCATTAGACTAGCGACGAGCACAGATACGCAGTATTTT
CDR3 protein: CAIRLATSTDTQYF

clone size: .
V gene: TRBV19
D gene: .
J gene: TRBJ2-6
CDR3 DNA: TGTGCCAGTAGTGTAACTGGGGCCAACGTCCTGACTTTC
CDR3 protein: CASSVTGANVLTF

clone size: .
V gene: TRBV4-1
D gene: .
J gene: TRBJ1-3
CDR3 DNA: TGCGCCAGCAGCCAAAAGAGTAAAGGACAGTCGTTTGGTGGAAACACCATATATTTT
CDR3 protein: CASSQKSKGQSFGGNTIYF

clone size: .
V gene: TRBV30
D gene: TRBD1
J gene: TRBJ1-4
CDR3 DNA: TGTGCCTGGAGAAGTAGACAGGGGAATGAAAAACTGTTTTTT
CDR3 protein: CAWRSRQGNEKLFF

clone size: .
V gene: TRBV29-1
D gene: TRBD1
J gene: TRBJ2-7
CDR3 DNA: TGCAGCGTTGAATCATGGACAGGGGACGGATACTACGAGCAGTACTTC
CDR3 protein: CSVESWTGDGYYEQYF

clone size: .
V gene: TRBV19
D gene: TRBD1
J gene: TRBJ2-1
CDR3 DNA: TGTGCCAGTAGTACCACAGGGACAGTTAACAATGAGCAGTTCTTC
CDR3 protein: CASSTTGTVNNEQFF

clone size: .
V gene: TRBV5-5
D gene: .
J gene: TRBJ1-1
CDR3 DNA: TGTGCCAGCAGTCTGGGGGGAATGAACACTGAAGCTTTCTTT
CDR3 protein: CASSLGGMNTEAFF

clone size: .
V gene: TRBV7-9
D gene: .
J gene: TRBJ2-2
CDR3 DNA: TGTGCCAGCGGCATACAGGGTAGTAGCGGGGAGCTGTTTTTT
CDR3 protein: CASGIQGSSGELFF

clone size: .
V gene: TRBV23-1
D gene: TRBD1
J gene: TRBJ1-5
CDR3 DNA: TGCGCCAGCAGTCAATCGTGCAGGGGGCGAGGCAATCAGCCCCAGCATTTT
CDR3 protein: CASSQSCRGRGNQPQHF

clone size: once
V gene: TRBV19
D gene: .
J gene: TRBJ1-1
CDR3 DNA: TGTGCCAGTAGCGGGAGCACTGAAGCTTTCTTT
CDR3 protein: CASSGSTEAFF

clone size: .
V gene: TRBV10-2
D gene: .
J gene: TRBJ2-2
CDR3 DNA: TGCGCCAGCACCCCAGGGCTAGCCGGGGAGCTGTTTTTT
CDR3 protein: CASTPGLAGELFF

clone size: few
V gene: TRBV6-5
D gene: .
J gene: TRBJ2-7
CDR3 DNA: TGTGCCTGCAACCCGGGGGTTTCGACCAACGAGCAGTACTTC
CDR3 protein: CACNPGVSTNEQYF

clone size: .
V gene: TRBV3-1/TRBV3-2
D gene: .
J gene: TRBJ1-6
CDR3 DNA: TGTGCCAGCAGCCCGACAGGAAGCTCCTATAATTCACCCCTCCACTTT
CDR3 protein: CASSPTGSSYNSPLHF

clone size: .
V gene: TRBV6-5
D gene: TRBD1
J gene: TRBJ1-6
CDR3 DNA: TGTGCCAGCAGAACCGGGACAGGGGGGAATTCACCCCTCCACTTT
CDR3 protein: CASRTGTGGNSPLHF

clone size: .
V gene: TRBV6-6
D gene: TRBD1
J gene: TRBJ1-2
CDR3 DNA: TGTGCCAGCAGTTACTCTTTCTTCAGGGGGCTTGGTGGCTACACCTTC
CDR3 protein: CASSYSFFRGLGGYTF

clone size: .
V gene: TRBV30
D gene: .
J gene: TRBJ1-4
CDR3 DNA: TGTGCCTGGAGTGTACTGGACAGACCACTGTTTTTT
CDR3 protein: CAWSVLDRPLFF